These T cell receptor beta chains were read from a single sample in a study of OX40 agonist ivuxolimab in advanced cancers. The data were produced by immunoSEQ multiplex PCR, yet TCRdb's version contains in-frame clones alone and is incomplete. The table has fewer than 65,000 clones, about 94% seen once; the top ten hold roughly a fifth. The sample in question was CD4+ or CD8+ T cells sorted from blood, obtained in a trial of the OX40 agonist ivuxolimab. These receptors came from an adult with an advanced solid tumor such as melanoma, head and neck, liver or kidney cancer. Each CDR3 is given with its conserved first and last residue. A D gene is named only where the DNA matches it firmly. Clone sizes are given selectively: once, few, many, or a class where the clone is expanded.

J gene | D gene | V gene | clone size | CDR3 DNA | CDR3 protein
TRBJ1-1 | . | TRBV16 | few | TGTGCCAGCAGCCAAGGATTTGGGGACATGAACACTGAAGCTTTCTTT | CASSQGFGDMNTEAFF
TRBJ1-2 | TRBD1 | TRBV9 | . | TGTGCCAGCAGCCCAGGACAGGGGCCGCAATATGGCTACACCTTC | CASSPGQGPQYGYTF
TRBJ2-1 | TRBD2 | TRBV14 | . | TGTGCCAGCAGCCAACTAGCGGGAGCGACCTACAATGAGCAGTTCTTC | CASSQLAGATYNEQFF
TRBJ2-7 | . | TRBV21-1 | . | TGTGCCAGCAGCAAAGAATGGGCCTCCAGTTGCTTC | CASSKEWASSCF
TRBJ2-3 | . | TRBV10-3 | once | TGTGCCACCAGAGAGGACCGAAGCACAGATACGCAGTATTTT | CATREDRSTDTQYF
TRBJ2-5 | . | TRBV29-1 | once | TGCAGCGTTGACGGGGGAGAGACCCAGTACTTC | CSVDGGETQYF
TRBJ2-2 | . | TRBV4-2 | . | TGTGCCAGCAGCCAGGAAGCCCTGGGCCAGGGCGACACCGGGGAGCTGTTTTTT | CASSQEALGQGDTGELFF
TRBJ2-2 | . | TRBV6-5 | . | TGTGCCACCGGTGCTGGGAGCACCGGGGAGCTGTTTTTT | CATGAGSTGELFF
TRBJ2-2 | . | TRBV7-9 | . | TGTGCCGGGCCAGATTCGGGGATAACCGGGGAGCTGTTTTTT | CAGPDSGITGELFF
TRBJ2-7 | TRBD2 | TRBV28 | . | TGTGCCAGCAGTTTCTATGCGGGAGGTAGCTCCTACGAGCAGTACTTC | CASSFYAGGSSYEQYF
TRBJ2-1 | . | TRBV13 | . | TGTGCCAGCAGCTTAGGTGCCCACAATGAGCAGTTCTTC | CASSLGAHNEQFF
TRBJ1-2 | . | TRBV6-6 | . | TGTGCCAGCAGTTACTCAGACGGCTACACCTTC | CASSYSDGYTF
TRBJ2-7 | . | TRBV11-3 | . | TGTGCCAGCAGCTTATTTACAGGGAGCTACGAGCAGTACTTC | CASSLFTGSYEQYF
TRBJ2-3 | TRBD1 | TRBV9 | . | TGTGCCAGCAGCGCGACAGGGGGTGGCACAGATACGCAGTATTTT | CASSATGGGTDTQYF
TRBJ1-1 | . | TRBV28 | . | TGTGCCAGCAGTTTATATGGGGGGATGAACACTGAAGCTTTCTTT | CASSLYGGMNTEAFF
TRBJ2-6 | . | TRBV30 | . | TGTGCCTGGAGTGTGGGGGCCGGGGCCAACGTCCTGACTTTC | CAWSVGAGANVLTF
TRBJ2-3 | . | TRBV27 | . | TGTGCCAGCAGTCCCAGTCACCTGATTAGCACAGATACGCAGTATTTT | CASSPSHLISTDTQYF
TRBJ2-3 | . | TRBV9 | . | TGTGCCAGCAGCGTAGAAGGGGGCACAGATACGCAGTATTTT | CASSVEGGTDTQYF
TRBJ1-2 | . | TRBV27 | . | TGTGCCAGCAGTCTCCAGGGGTTCTATGGCTACACCTTC | CASSLQGFYGYTF
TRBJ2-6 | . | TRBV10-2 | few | TGCGCCAGCTTTGTCGGAGTCTCTGGGGCCAACGTCCTGACTTTC | CASFVGVSGANVLTF
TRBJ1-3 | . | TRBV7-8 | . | TGTGCCAGCAGCCCGGGGTGGAGAGGAAACACCATATATTTT | CASSPGWRGNTIYF
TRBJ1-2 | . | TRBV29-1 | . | TGCAGCGTTGTAGGGTACGGCTACACCTTC | CSVVGYGYTF
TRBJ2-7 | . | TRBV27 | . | TGTGCCAGCAGTTTATCGAGGCTTTACGAGCAGTACTTC | CASSLSRLYEQYF
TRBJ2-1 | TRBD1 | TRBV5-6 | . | TGTGCCAGCAGCCAGACAGGGGCTGGCTACAATGAGCAGTTCTTC | CASSQTGAGYNEQFF
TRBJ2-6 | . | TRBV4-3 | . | TGCGCCAGCAGCCAAGATGGGGTTTCTGGGGCCAACGTCCTGACTTTC | CASSQDGVSGANVLTF
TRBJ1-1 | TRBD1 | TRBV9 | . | TGTGCCAGCAGTGCAGGGGGTCCCCTCACTGAAGCTTTCTTT | CASSAGGPLTEAFF
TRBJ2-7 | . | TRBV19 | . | TGTGCCAGTAGTATTAGGATTAGCGCCCCCTCCTACGAGCAGTACTTC | CASSIRISAPSYEQYF
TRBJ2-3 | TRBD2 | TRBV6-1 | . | TGTGCCAGCAGTGAAGAGGTCCTAGCGGGGGAAACAGATACGCAGTATTTT | CASSEEVLAGETDTQYF